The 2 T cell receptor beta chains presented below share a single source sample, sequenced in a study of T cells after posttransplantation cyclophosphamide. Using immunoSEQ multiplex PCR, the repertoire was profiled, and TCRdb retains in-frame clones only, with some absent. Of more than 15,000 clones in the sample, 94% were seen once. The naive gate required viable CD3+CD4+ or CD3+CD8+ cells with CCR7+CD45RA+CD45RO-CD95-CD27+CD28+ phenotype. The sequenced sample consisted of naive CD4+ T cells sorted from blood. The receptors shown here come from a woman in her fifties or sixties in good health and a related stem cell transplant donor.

CDR3 nucleotide sequence: TGTGCCTGGAGGAAGGGGTCAATGAACACTGAAGCTTTCTTT. Its protein is CAWRKGSMNTEAFF. The rearrangement uses TRBV30 and TRBJ1-1; a possible D gene is TRBD1 (5 bases). Trimming stripped 3 bases from V and 0 bases from J, with 11 bases between. The CDR3 spans 14 residues. The germline CDR1 and CDR2 sequences are GTSNPN and SVGIG (reference sequence).

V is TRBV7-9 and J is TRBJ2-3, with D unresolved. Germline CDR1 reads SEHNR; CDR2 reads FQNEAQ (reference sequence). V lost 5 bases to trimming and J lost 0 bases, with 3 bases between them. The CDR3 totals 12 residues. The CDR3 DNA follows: TGTGCCAGCAGCCCTAGCACAGATACGCAGTATTTT. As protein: CASSPSTDTQYF.